These 30 T cell receptor beta chains were all obtained from the same sample, sequenced in a study of CD8 T cells in ankylosing spondylitis. In TCRdb, the 5' RACE reads were re-called with MiXCR into one record per CDR3 protein. The sample contains about 160,000 distinct CDR3 sequences, about a sixth of which appear only once. The specimen sequenced was blood, either unsorted or a sorted T cell fraction (not recorded which). All receptors derive from a male donor with ankylosing spondylitis or in good health (not recorded which).

The rearrangement links TRBV20-1 to TRBJ2-3, with 9 bases aligning to TRBD1. From germline, CDR1 is DFQATT and CDR2 SNEGSKA (reference sequence). Trimming at V came to 6 bases and at J to 1 base, leaving 8 bases not matched to a gene. This CDR3 is 15 amino acids long. CDR3 nucleotide sequence: TGCAGTGCGATACCGGGACAGGGAGGCACAGATACGCAGTATTTT. It encodes CSAIPGQGGTDTQYF.

This clonotype appeared many times. The chain uses TRBV20-1 and TRBJ2-1; 7 bases match TRBD2. The CDR3 contains 15 residues. The J segment lost 9 bases and the V segment lost 5 bases, leaving 16 bases of the junction unmatched. From germline, CDR1 is DFQATT and CDR2 SNEGSKA (reference sequence). CDR3 coding DNA: TGCAGTGCTGAGCCTCCGCGGGGGTTAGGGAGTGAGCAGTTCTTC. Its translation: CSAEPPRGLGSEQFF.

This clonotype was observed many times. The chain recombines TRBV12-3 or TRBV12-4 with TRBJ1-1, with D possibly being TRBD1 (5 bases). V lost 2 bases and J lost 10, with 14 bases in between. The CDR3 sequence is 13 residues long. This chain's CDR3 is CASSLRGPGLAFF. The CDR3 DNA follows: TGTGCCAGCAGTTTAAGGGGCCCGGGGTTAGCTTTCTTT.

The rearrangement uses TRBV6-1 and TRBJ2-7; no firm D call. From germline, CDR1 is MNHNS and CDR2 SASEGT. The V gene lost 1 base and the J gene lost 3 bases, with 7 bases spanning the gap. The CDR3 is 13 residues long. The CDR3 protein is CASSEGNYYEQYF. In nucleotides, the CDR3 is TGTGCCAGCAGTGAAGGGAACTACTACGAGCAGTACTTC.

In this sample, this clonotype turned up many times. The chain joins TRBV6-1 to TRBJ2-2; 9 positions match TRBD1. CDR3 size: 13 residues. Germline CDR1 is MNHNS and CDR2 is SASEGT. The V and J ends lost 8 bases and 6 bases, in that order; junction bases with no gene match: 4. DNA of the CDR3: TGTGCCAGCCACAGGGGGCTGGCCGGGGAGCTGTTTTTT. This gives the protein CASHRGLAGELFF.

This clonotype was picked up many times. The chain recombines TRBV28 with TRBJ1-3; D unresolved. The germline CDR1 and CDR2 sequences are MDHEN and SYDVKM. Trimming took 5 bases from V and 0 from J, leaving 11 bases between them. CDR3 length: 15 residues. The CDR3 region is CASSTDTHSGNTIYF. The CDR3 bases are TGTGCCAGCAGTACCGATACCCACTCTGGAAACACCATATATTTT.

The CDR3, as DNA: TGTGCCAGCAGCCAAGGGACAGGGGTACAGCCCCAGCATTTT. Translating it yields CASSQGTGVQPQHF. This chain uses TRBV4-2 with TRBJ1-5, with 9 bases matching TRBD1. The CDR3 consists of 14 residues. Losses at the gene ends were 1 base for V and 7 bases for J; bases not matched to a gene: 2. CDR1 and CDR2 from the germline V gene are LGHNA and YNFKEQ.

This clonotype was seen a few times. V and J are TRBV19 and TRBJ1-1; a possible D gene is TRBD1 (6 bases). There are 15 residues in the CDR3. In germline, CDR1 is LNHDA, CDR2 SQIVND (reference sequence). V was pared by 4 bases and J by 5 bases, with 17 bases between. The CDR3 spells CASSTAHRVGTEAFF. The CDR3, as DNA: TGTGCCAGTAGTACCGCCCACAGGGTTGGGACTGAAGCTTTCTTT. Full variable domain (outside the CDR3, taken from reference TRBV19 and TRBJ1-1): DGGITQSPKYLFRKEGQNVTLSCEQNLNHDAMYWYRQDPGQGLRLIYYSQIVNDFQKGDIAEGYSVSREKKESFPLTVTSAQKNPTAFYLCASSTAHRVGTEAFFGQGTRLTVV.

This clonotype was detected many times. The rearrangement links TRBV5-1 to TRBJ2-1; D is ambiguous. This CDR3 is 15 amino acids long. Trimming cost V 4 bases and J 1 base, with 12 bases left between them. Per the germline V gene, CDR1 is SGHRS and CDR2 is YFSETQ. The CDR3 DNA follows: TGCGCCAGCAGCGGTCATCTCGCGTCCTACAATGAGCAGTTCTTC. As protein: CASSGHLASYNEQFF. The full variable domain, with the rest looked up from reference TRBV5-1 and TRBJ2-1, is KAGVTQTPRYLIKTRGQQVTLSCSPISGHRSVSWYQQTPGQGLQFLFEYFSETQRNKGNFPGRFSGRQFSNSRSEMNVSTLELGDSALYLCASSGHLASYNEQFFGPGTRLTVL.

Ten or more counts support this clonotype. The chain recombines TRBV12-3 or TRBV12-4 with TRBJ2-7; perhaps TRBD1 as D (5 bases). Trimming shortened V by 5 bases and J by 3 bases, and 14 bases separated the two germline ends. CDR3 length: 14 amino acids. The chain's CDR3 is CASSSEGANYEQYF. DNA of the CDR3: TGTGCCAGCAGTAGCGAAGGGGCAAACTACGAGCAGTACTTC.

This clonotype was recorded many times. The chain has TRBV5-1 and TRBJ1-2; TRBD1 agrees at 11 bases. Per the germline V gene, CDR1 is SGHRS and CDR2 is YFSETQ. The ends lost 6 bases at V and 7 bases at J; junction bases unmatched: 11. This CDR3 comprises 15 residues. This CDR3 reads CASKPEGQGAVGYTF. Here the CDR3 DNA reads TGCGCCAGCAAACCGGAAGGACAGGGGGCGGTTGGCTACACCTTC.

This clonotype appeared a few times. V is TRBV28 and J is TRBJ1-1; 7 positions match TRBD1. V shed 1 base, J shed 11 bases, and the junction held 7 bases outside the gene matches. CDR3 length: 13 amino acids. Looked up from germline, CDR1 is MDHEN and CDR2 is SYDVKM. CDR3: CASSLSEGAKAFF. CDR3 bases: TGTGCCAGCAGTTTATCGGAGGGGGCTAAGGCTTTCTTT.

The rearrangement uses TRBV19 and TRBJ2-1; D is possibly TRBD2 (6 bases). The CDR3 runs to 15 residues. Germline V gene lookup returns CDR1 LNHDA and CDR2 SQIVND (reference sequence). Deletions cut 3 bases from V and 2 bases from J, with 11 bases between. The CDR3 DNA follows: TGTGCCAGTAGTATTGGGGCGGGAACCTACAATGAGCAGTTCTTC. This codes for CASSIGAGTYNEQFF. Full variable domain (missing parts from reference TRBV19 and TRBJ2-1): DGGITQSPKYLFRKEGQNVTLSCEQNLNHDAMYWYRQDPGQGLRLIYYSQIVNDFQKGDIAEGYSVSREKKESFPLTVTSAQKNPTAFYLCASSIGAGTYNEQFFGPGTRLTVL.

The chain couples TRBV5-1 to TRBJ1-2; no clear D. V lost 0 bases, J lost 5 bases, and 5 bases lay in between. CDR1 is SGHRS and CDR2 is YFSETQ in the germline V gene. The length of the CDR3 is 12 residues. The CDR3 is CASSLGAYGYTF. For the CDR3, the DNA is TGCGCCAGCAGCTTGGGTGCTTATGGCTACACCTTC.

This clonotype has only a few counts. V and J are TRBV20-1 and TRBJ2-2; D may be TRBD1 (5 bases). Looked up from germline, CDR1 is DFQATT and CDR2 is SNEGSKA (reference sequence). V was cut by 1 base and J by 4 bases, with 7 bases left in between. The CDR3 contains 13 residues. As DNA, the CDR3 is TGCAGTGCTAGAGTGGGGCTCACCGGGGAGCTGTTTTTT. Amino acid sequence: CSARVGLTGELFF.

The chain recombines TRBV30 with TRBJ1-5; 7 nucleotides agree with TRBD1. CDR1 and CDR2 (germline): GTSNPN, SVGIG (reference sequence). The V and J ends lost 2 bases and 6 bases, in that order; junction bases with no gene match: 4. The CDR3 is 13 amino acids. This chain's CDR3 is CAWSTGDRQPQHF. DNA for the CDR3: TGTGCCTGGAGTACAGGGGATCGTCAGCCCCAGCATTTT.

The chain carries TRBV5-1 and TRBJ2-2; 10 bases align to TRBD2. CDR3 size: 16 residues. From germline, CDR1 is SGHRS and CDR2 YFSETQ. V gave up 4 bases and J gave up 4 bases; unmatched junction bases: 7. The CDR3 loop is CASSLLAGVLTGELFF. CDR3 in DNA: TGCGCCAGCAGCCTTCTAGCGGGAGTTCTCACCGGGGAGCTGTTTTTT.

This clonotype has ten or more counts. The chain uses TRBV27 and TRBJ2-1, with 8 bases matching TRBD2. The germline V gene has CDR1 MNHEY and CDR2 SMNVEV (reference sequence). CDR3 length equals 15 residues. The ends lost 6 bases at V and 4 bases at J; junction bases unmatched: 8. Here the CDR3 DNA reads TGTGCCAGCAGCCCCCTTAGCGGGGAGTACAATGAGCAGTTCTTC. Protein sequence: CASSPLSGEYNEQFF.

Only a few counts were recorded for this clonotype. The chain combines TRBV7-9 with TRBJ2-5; D is possibly TRBD1 or TRBD2 (5 bases each). From germline, CDR1 is SEHNR and CDR2 FQNEAQ (reference sequence). The V end was cut by 1 base, the J end by 5 bases, with 14 bases between. The CDR3 length is 15 residues. CDR3 protein: CASSLGATEGETQYF. The CDR3 DNA reads as TGTGCCAGCAGCTTAGGTGCAACTGAGGGGGAGACCCAGTACTTC. Variable domain in full (rest from reference TRBV7-9 and TRBJ2-5): DTGVSQNPRHKITKRGQNVTFRCDPISEHNRLYWYRQTLGQGPEFLTYFQNEAQLEKSRLLSDRFSAERPKGSFSTLEIQRTEQGDSAMYLCASSLGATEGETQYFGPGTRLLVL.

This clonotype was picked up many times. The rearrangement uses TRBV12-3 or TRBV12-4 and TRBJ2-1; a weak D match, TRBD1 (6 bases). There are 13 residues in the CDR3. V lost 6 bases to trimming and J lost 4 bases, with 10 bases between them. This CDR3 reads CASRGQGYNEQFF. For the CDR3, the DNA is TGTGCCAGCAGGGGCCAGGGGTACAATGAGCAGTTCTTC.

This clonotype was counted a few times. This chain uses TRBV28 with TRBJ2-5; D is tentatively TRBD1 or TRBD2 (5 bases each). The CDR3 sequence is 15 residues long. CDR1 MDHEN and CDR2 SYDVKM come from the germline V gene. The V gene lost 3 bases and the J gene lost 5 bases, with 16 bases spanning the gap. CDR3 DNA: TGTGCCAGCAGTTTTCGGGACCCCGTCCCTGAGACCCAGTACTTC. Translated: CASSFRDPVPETQYF.

The chain has TRBV4-2 and TRBJ2-1, with no clear D. The V gene lost 0 bases and the J gene lost 0 bases, with 9 bases spanning the gap. CDR3 length: 16 residues. In germline, CDR1 is LGHNA, CDR2 YNFKEQ. The CDR3 bases are TGTGCCAGCAGCCAAGATATCACAGACTCCTACAATGAGCAGTTCTTC. Its translation is CASSQDITDSYNEQFF.

This clonotype came up many times. The rearrangement links TRBV28 to TRBJ1-1; the match to TRBD1 covers 8 bases. From germline, CDR1 is MDHEN and CDR2 SYDVKM. The V and J ends lost 3 bases and 1 base, in that order; junction bases with no gene match: 7. The CDR3 consists of 16 residues. This chain's CDR3 is CASSLRQGRGNTEAFF. The CDR3 region has the DNA TGTGCCAGCAGTTTGCGACAGGGGCGCGGGAACACTGAAGCTTTCTTT. The whole variable domain, filled in from reference TRBV28 and TRBJ1-1, reads DVKVTQSSRYLVKRTGEKVFLECVQDMDHENMFWYRQDPGLGLRLIYFSYDVKMKEKGDIPEGYSVSREKKERFSLILESASTNQTSMYLCASSLRQGRGNTEAFFGQGTRLTVV.

The chain has TRBV24-1 and TRBJ2-2, with 9 bases matching TRBD1. The trim removed 4 bases at V and 6 bases at J, leaving 8 bases unmatched. From germline, CDR1 is KGHDR and CDR2 SFDVKD. This CDR3 has 16 residues. The CDR3 sequence is CATSESGTGYAGELFF. The CDR3 bases are TGTGCCACCAGTGAATCCGGGACAGGGTACGCCGGGGAGCTGTTTTTT.

At least ten counts were recorded for this clonotype. The rearrangement uses TRBV21-1 and TRBJ1-6; no DNA check was done on the table's D call, TRBD1. TRBV21-1 is annotated as a pseudogene. The CDR3 spans 17 residues. The CDR3 DNA follows: TGTGCCAGCCCACCCCTGATAAAAGGCTCCTATAATTCACCCCTCCACTTT. Its protein is CASPPLIKGSYNSPLHF.

In this sample, this clonotype turned up a few times. The chain uses TRBV10-3 and TRBJ2-3, with no clear D. The germline V gene has CDR1 ENHRY and CDR2 SYGVKD. There are 14 residues in the CDR3. V lost 1 base and J 6 bases, leaving 11 bases between the germline ends. The CDR3 nucleotides read TGTGCCATCAGTGAGTTTGGTGGGAAGGATACGCAGTATTTT. Translation gives CAISEFGGKDTQYF.

This clonotype was detected many times. The rearrangement links TRBV7-9 to TRBJ2-2; unclear D gene. Trimming stripped 1 base from V and 4 bases from J, with 4 bases between. The CDR3 runs to 13 residues. The germline gives CDR1 SEHNR, CDR2 FQNEAQ (reference sequence). The DNA for the CDR3 is TGTGCCAGCAGCTTAGTGTTCACCGGGGAGCTGTTTTTT. Its protein product is CASSLVFTGELFF.

This clonotype was detected a few times. This chain links TRBV6-6 with TRBJ1-4, with a tentative D call TRBD1 (5 bases). CDR1 and CDR2 from the germline V gene are MNHNY and SVGAGI (reference sequence). The CDR3 sequence is 17 residues long. Trimming removed 2 bases at V and 0 bases at J, with 13 bases between. The CDR3 loop is CASSYTGALPTNEKLFF. CDR3 DNA: TGTGCCAGCAGTTACACCGGGGCGCTTCCAACTAATGAAAAACTGTTTTTT.

This clonotype has a single count. The chain recombines TRBV20-1 with TRBJ1-5, with D maybe TRBD1 (5 bases). Germline V gives CDR1 DFQATT, CDR2 SNEGSKA (reference sequence). Trimming removed 5 bases from V and 6 bases from J, with 11 bases in between. The CDR3 length is 12 residues. The chain's CDR3 is CSAAQVPQPQHF. As DNA, the CDR3 is TGCAGTGCTGCACAGGTTCCTCAGCCCCAGCATTTT.

This clonotype was observed many times. The chain links TRBV5-1 to TRBJ1-1, with a weak D call TRBD1 (5 bases). The CDR3 sequence is 13 residues long. Germline CDR1 SGHRS, CDR2 YFSETQ. Trimming shortened V by 5 bases and J by 3 bases, and 11 bases separated the two germline ends. For the CDR3, the DNA is TGCGCCAGCAGACTCAGGGTGGACACTGAAGCTTTCTTT. This codes for CASRLRVDTEAFF.